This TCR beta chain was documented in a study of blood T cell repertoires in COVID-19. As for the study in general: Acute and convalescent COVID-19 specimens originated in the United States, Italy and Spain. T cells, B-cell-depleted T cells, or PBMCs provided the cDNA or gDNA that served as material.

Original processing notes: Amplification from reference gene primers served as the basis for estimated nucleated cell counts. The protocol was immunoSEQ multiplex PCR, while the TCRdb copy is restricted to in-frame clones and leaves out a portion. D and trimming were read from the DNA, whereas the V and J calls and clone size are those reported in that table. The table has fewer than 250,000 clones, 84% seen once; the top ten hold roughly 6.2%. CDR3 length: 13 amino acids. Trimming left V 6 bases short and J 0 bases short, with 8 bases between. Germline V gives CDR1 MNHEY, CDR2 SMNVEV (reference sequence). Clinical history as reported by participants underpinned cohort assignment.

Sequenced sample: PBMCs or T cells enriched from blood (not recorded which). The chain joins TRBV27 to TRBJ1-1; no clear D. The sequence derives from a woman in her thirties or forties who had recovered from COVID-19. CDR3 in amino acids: CASSPYMNTEAFF. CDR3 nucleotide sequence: TGTGCCAGCAGCCCATACATGAACACTGAAGCTTTCTTT.